This paragraph reports one T cell receptor (beta chain). The antigen remains undetermined. In the authors' methods: Owing to the provision of junction-only sequences devoid of quality scores by immunoSEQ, filtering differed. Here immunoSEQ multiplex PCR was the method, and the copy in TCRdb shows in-frame clones only, minus some. D and trimming come from the DNA, and the V and J calls and clone size come from that table. The repertoire holds around 510,000 clones, with about 96% as singletons. This entry comes from a study of shared clonotypes between healthy human individuals. At the level of the study: The donors, two women and three men, were aged 18 to 49. Used for every donor were three CD4 naive, three CD4 memory, two CD8 naive and one CD8 memory plate.

V was trimmed by 5 bases and J by 6 bases, leaving 17 bases between them. Germline assignment: CDR1 MNHEY and CDR2 SVGAGI. The CDR3 is made up of 14 amino acids. Whole-study findings and limits: In this cohort, only blood was sampled, and tissue repertoires likely differ.

V is TRBV6-5 and J is TRBJ2-7; D ambiguous. The receptor was derived from a woman aged 25 to 39 in good health. Material: naive CD4+ T cells sorted from blood. Regarding subset: CD45RA+ positively selected. CDR3 loop: CASSIFRKDSEQYF. The CDR3, as DNA: TGTGCCAGCAGTATCTTTCGCAAGGATTCCGAGCAGTACTTC.